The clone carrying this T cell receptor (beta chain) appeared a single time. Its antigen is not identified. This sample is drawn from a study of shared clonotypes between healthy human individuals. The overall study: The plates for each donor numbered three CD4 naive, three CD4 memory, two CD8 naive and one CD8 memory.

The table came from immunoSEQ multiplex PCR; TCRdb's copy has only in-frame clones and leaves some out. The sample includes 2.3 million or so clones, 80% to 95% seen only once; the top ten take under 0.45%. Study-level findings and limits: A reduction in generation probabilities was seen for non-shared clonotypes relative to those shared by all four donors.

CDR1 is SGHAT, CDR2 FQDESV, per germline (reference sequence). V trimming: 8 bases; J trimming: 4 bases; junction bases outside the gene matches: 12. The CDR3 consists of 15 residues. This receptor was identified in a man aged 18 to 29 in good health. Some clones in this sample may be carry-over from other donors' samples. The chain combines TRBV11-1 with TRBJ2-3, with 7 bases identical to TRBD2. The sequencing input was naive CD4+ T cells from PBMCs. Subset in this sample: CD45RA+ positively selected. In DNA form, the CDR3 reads TGTGCCAGCGGGGATGGAGGGAGGGCCGCAGATACGCAGTATTTT. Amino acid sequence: CASGDGGRAADTQYF.